Following are 29 T cell receptor beta chains from one sample sequenced in a study of chemoradiotherapy in HPV16-positive cancers. Sequencing was performed with immunoSEQ multiplex PCR; in TCRdb, only in-frame clones are kept and a portion is missing. The table lists tens of thousands of clones, approximately 90% of them singletons, with 4.5% to 7% in the top ten. The specimen was blood, collected from a patient who underwent chemoradiotherapy. The origin of the receptors is a human donor with HPV-associated anogenital cancer.

The chain is built from TRBV7-2 and TRBJ2-1; 7 bases line up with TRBD1. The junction had 5 bases not matched to a gene; V was cut back by 5 bases and J by 10 bases. The CDR3 consists of 12 residues. The germline V gene has CDR1 SGHTA and CDR2 FQGNSA. CDR3 sequence (DNA): TGTGCCAGCAGCCCGGGACAGTTGGAGCAGTTCTTC. Translation gives CASSPGQLEQFF.

This chain links TRBV7-2 with TRBJ1-1; D unresolved. CDR1 SGHTA and CDR2 FQGNSA come from the germline V gene. The CDR3 totals 15 residues. V was pared by 3 bases and J by 3 bases, with 14 bases between. The CDR3 spells CASSFSPNGDTEAFF. In DNA form, the CDR3 reads TGTGCCAGCAGCTTCAGCCCTAACGGCGACACTGAAGCTTTCTTT.

The DNA of the CDR3 is TGTGCCAGCAGCTTGAGGTTGGGACAGGGTGTTAATGGCTACACCTTC. This encodes CASSLRLGQGVNGYTF. The gene calls are TRBV5-4 and TRBJ1-2, with 9 positions matching TRBD1. Germline V gene data show CDR1 as SGHNT and CDR2 as YYREEE (reference sequence). Trimming cost V 1 base and J 6 bases; bases outside gene matches: 10. The CDR3 has 16 amino acids.

This clone was observed a single time. This chain links TRBV6-1 with TRBJ2-5; 14 bases align to TRBD2. The germline V gene encodes CDR1 MNHNS and CDR2 SASEGT. The CDR3 has 15 residues. J gave up 3 bases and V 6 bases, and 3 bases lay outside the gene matches. The CDR3 DNA is TGTGCCAGCAGCCGACTAGCGGGGGGGAAAGAGACCCAGTACTTC. Translated, it gives CASSRLAGGKETQYF.

The chain carries TRBV18 and TRBJ2-4; TRBD2 might be the D (5 bases). The CDR3 has 14 amino acids. V dropped 2 bases and J dropped 6 bases, with 11 bases sitting between them. CDR1 is KGHSH and CDR2 is LQKENI in the germline V gene. The CDR3 sequence is CASSPFRGPNIQYF. The CDR3 DNA sequence: TGTGCCAGCTCACCATTCCGGGGTCCAAACATTCAGTACTTC.

This chain links TRBV25-1 with TRBJ1-2; D unresolved. This CDR3 contains 14 residues. Germline V gene lookup returns CDR1 MGHDK and CDR2 SYGVNS. V shed 3 bases and J shed 6 bases, with 14 bases lying between them. The CDR3 bases are TGTGCCAGCAGTGACGATGGGGAAGGGAATGGCTACACCTTC. Protein product: CASSDDGEGNGYTF.

This chain uses TRBV2 with TRBJ2-7; possibly TRBD2 for D (7 bases). Trimming left V 1 base short and J 0 bases short, with 16 bases between. CDR1 and CDR2 from the germline V gene are SNHLY and FYNNEI. The CDR3 totals 17 residues. CDR3 DNA sequence: TGTGCCAGCAGTGAAGTTCCTGGGGGGGCCAGCTCCTACGAGCAGTACTTC. Its translation is CASSEVPGGASSYEQYF.

The rearrangement joins TRBV30 to TRBJ2-3; D is possibly TRBD2 (5 bases). V gave up 0 bases and J gave up 9 bases, with 13 bases separating them. From germline, CDR1 is GTSNPN and CDR2 SVGIG (reference sequence). This CDR3 has 13 amino acids. The CDR3 protein is CAWSVRSRETQYF. The CDR3 DNA is TGTGCCTGGAGTGTACGATCGAGGGAGACGCAGTATTTT. Combining the CDR3 with reference TRBV30 and TRBJ2-3 gives the whole variable domain SQTIHQWPATLVQPVGSPLSLECTVEGTSNPNLYWYRQAAGRGLQLLFYSVGIGQISSEVPQNLSASRPQDRQFILSSKKLLLSDSGFYLCAWSVRSRETQYFGPGTRLTVL.

The chain carries TRBV7-9 and TRBJ1-1, with no clear D. The CDR3 runs 14 residues. Trimming removed 1 base from V and 0 bases from J, with 6 bases in between. Germline V gene sequence: CDR1 SEHNR, CDR2 FQNEAQ (reference sequence). The CDR3 region is CASSLDTLNTEAFF. DNA for the CDR3: TGTGCCAGCAGCTTAGACACCTTGAACACTGAAGCTTTCTTT.

This clone was recorded only once. CDR3 coding DNA: TGCGCCAGCAGCTTGGAAGCGGGGGGGAAGACAGATACGCAGTATTTT. Protein sequence: CASSLEAGGKTDTQYF. The chain joins TRBV5-1 to TRBJ2-3; 10 nucleotides align to TRBD2. V was clipped by 0 bases and J by 3 bases; unmatched bases: 4. Germline CDR1 and CDR2: SGHRS and YFSETQ. This CDR3 spans 16 amino acids.

The chain couples TRBV5-6 to TRBJ1-5; TRBD1 might be the D (6 bases). The germline gives CDR1 SGHDT, CDR2 YYEEEE. The CDR3 totals 15 residues. The germline V and J ends were trimmed by 2 bases and 5 bases, with 14 bases remaining between them. The CDR3 DNA sequence: TGTGCCAGCAGCTTATCGGGGGCTGGGGATCAGCCCCAGCATTTT. Amino acid sequence: CASSLSGAGDQPQHF.

This sequence joins TRBV7-9 and TRBJ2-3; D might be TRBD1 or TRBD2, each matching 6 bases. The V and J ends lost 1 base and 4 bases respectively, with 18 bases between them. The germline CDR1 and CDR2 sequences are SEHNR and FQNEAQ (reference sequence). This CDR3 is 17 amino acids long. As DNA, the CDR3 is TGTGCCAGCAGCTTAGGAGCCGGGGGCCGGGTATCAGATACGCAGTATTTT. Translating gives CASSLGAGGRVSDTQYF.

The rearrangement links TRBV6-1 to TRBJ1-1; 8 bases map to TRBD1. Trimming took 6 bases from V and 4 from J; bases not matched to a gene: 4. This CDR3 is built from 13 residues. CDR1 and CDR2 from the germline V gene are MNHNS and SASEGT. The CDR3 sequence: CASSVGQGTEAFF. The CDR3 coding sequence is TGTGCCAGCAGCGTTGGACAGGGCACTGAAGCTTTCTTT.

Written as DNA, the CDR3 is TGTGCCAGCTCAACCACAACGAGCAATCAGCCCCAGCATTTT. Its protein is CASSTTTSNQPQHF. The genes are TRBV18 and TRBJ1-5; D is unclear. The CDR3 contains 14 residues. Trimming pared 5 bases from V and 1 base from J, leaving 9 bases between. Per germline, CDR1 KGHSH and CDR2 LQKENI.

The CDR3 loop reads CASSLARGRSQHF. In DNA form, the CDR3 reads TGTGCCAGCAGCTTAGCAAGGGGCAGGTCCCAGCATTTT. The chain couples TRBV7-8 to TRBJ1-5, with D perhaps TRBD1 (5 bases). Trimming shortened V by 0 bases and J by 11 bases, and 11 bases separated the two germline ends. CDR3 size: 13 residues. Germline CDR1 reads SGHVS; CDR2 reads FQNEAQ.

The chain recombines TRBV30 with TRBJ1-1, with a tentative D call TRBD1 (5 bases). This CDR3 contains 13 residues. Looked up from germline, CDR1 is GTSNPN and CDR2 is SVGIG (reference sequence). V shed 8 bases and J shed 0 bases, with 13 bases lying between them. DNA for the CDR3: TGTGCCCTAAAGGACACAATGAACACTGAAGCTTTCTTT. As protein: CALKDTMNTEAFF.

This clone has only a few counts. This chain connects TRBV27 to TRBJ1-5; a possible D gene is TRBD1 (5 bases). The CDR3 is 16 amino acids. Germline CDR1 and CDR2: MNHEY and SMNVEV (reference sequence). The V end was cut by 5 bases, the J end by 3 bases, with 17 bases between. CDR3 DNA sequence: TGTGCCAGCAGTCCCCGACAAGGGACGATCAATCAGCCCCAGCATTTT. This codes for CASSPRQGTINQPQHF.

DNA of the CDR3: TGTGCCAGCAGCTACGACAGTTCCACTGAAGCTTTCTTT. Translating it yields CASSYDSSTEAFF. The chain employs TRBV5-4 and TRBJ1-1, with D tentatively TRBD1 (5 bases). This CDR3 has 13 residues. The V end was cut by 3 bases, the J end by 4 bases, with 10 bases between. In germline, CDR1 is SGHNT, CDR2 YYREEE (reference sequence).

The chain recombines TRBV6-5 with TRBJ2-5; D perhaps matches TRBD1 (6 bases). This CDR3 is 14 amino acids long. Germline V lookup: CDR1 MNHEY, CDR2 SVGAGI. Trimming stripped 8 bases from V and 5 bases from J, with 18 bases between. DNA for the CDR3: TGTGCCAGCGGAAAGGACAGAGAAAGGGAGACCCAGTACTTC. Its protein is CASGKDRERETQYF.

The chain joins TRBV5-1 to TRBJ2-2; D not certain. Trimming left V 1 base short and J 8 bases short, with 6 bases between. The CDR3 has 12 residues. Germline CDR1 and CDR2: SGHRS and YFSETQ. CDR3 amino acids: CASSLFTGELFF. In DNA, the CDR3 is TGCGCCAGCAGCTTGTTCACAGGGGAGCTGTTTTTT.

The chain has TRBV7-2 and TRBJ1-3, with D unresolved. The germline gives CDR1 SGHTA, CDR2 FQGNSA. V shed 3 bases and J shed 2 bases, with 5 bases lying between them. The CDR3 has 13 amino acids. CDR3 in amino acids: CASSLETGNTIYF. The CDR3 DNA is TGTGCCAGCAGCTTGGAGACTGGAAACACCATATATTTT.

The V gene is TRBV15, the J gene TRBJ1-6; tentative D call: TRBD1 (6 bases). The germline V and J ends were trimmed by 3 bases and 7 bases, with 13 bases remaining between them. This CDR3 region has 15 residues. Germline V gene sequence: CDR1 LNHNV, CDR2 YYDKDF (reference sequence). The CDR3: CATSRQAGDNSPLHF. The DNA for the CDR3 is TGTGCCACCAGCAGGCAAGCAGGGGACAATTCACCCCTCCACTTT.

The chain combines TRBV2 with TRBJ2-1; no firm D call. Between the trimmed V and J ends, which lost 2 bases and 0 bases, there was a span of 11 bases. Germline values: CDR1 SNHLY, CDR2 FYNNEI. The CDR3 consists of 16 residues. CDR3 residues: CASSERRTGSYNEQFF. The CDR3 DNA reads as TGTGCCAGCAGTGAACGGCGGACCGGCTCCTACAATGAGCAGTTCTTC.

The chain carries TRBV2 and TRBJ1-3; tentative D call: TRBD1 (6 bases). This CDR3 region has 14 residues. Per the germline V gene, CDR1 is SNHLY and CDR2 is FYNNEI. V shed 7 bases and J shed 3 bases, with 13 bases lying between them. CDR3 protein: CASTEQGGGNTIYF. For the CDR3, the DNA is TGTGCCAGCACCGAACAGGGAGGTGGAAACACCATATATTTT.

The chain carries TRBV10-3 and TRBJ1-1; D is ambiguous. This CDR3 has 19 residues. Trimming pared 0 bases from V and 0 bases from J, leaving 20 bases between. In germline, CDR1 is ENHRY, CDR2 SYGVKD. CDR3 sequence: CAISESERQSKFMNTEAFF. DNA of the CDR3: TGTGCCATCAGTGAGTCGGAGCGCCAGTCTAAATTTATGAACACTGAAGCTTTCTTT.

The V gene is TRBV30, the J gene TRBJ1-3, with TRBD1 identical over 9 bases. Germline CDR1 GTSNPN, CDR2 SVGIG (reference sequence). There are 17 residues in the CDR3. Germline trimming cut 0 bases from V and 4 bases from J; bases unmatched to any gene: 10. CDR3 bases: TGTGCCTGGAGTGTAGGCCGGGACAGGGTATCGGGAAACACCATATATTTT. Protein: CAWSVGRDRVSGNTIYF.

V and J are TRBV25-1 and TRBJ2-7; D is uncertain. This CDR3 contains 13 residues. The germline CDR1 and CDR2 sequences are MGHDK and SYGVNS. V was clipped by 4 bases and J by 6 bases, with 13 bases between them. The DNA for the CDR3 is TGTGCCAGCAGTGGTCCCAGCTATAGCGAGCAGTACGTC. This encodes CASSGPSYSEQYV.

This clone was seen just once. J is TRBJ2-7 and V is TRBV5-1; D uncertain. Germline V gene lookup returns CDR1 SGHRS and CDR2 YFSETQ. Trimming left V 1 base short and J 6 bases short, with 8 bases between. This CDR3 comprises 12 residues. CDR3 DNA: TGCGCCAGCAGCTTGCAGTATTCCGAGCAGTACTTC. This gives the protein CASSLQYSEQYF.

The chain has TRBV7-8 and TRBJ1-5; TRBD1 matches at 7 bases. With 7 bases clipped from V and 3 bases from J, the junction kept 6 bases outside the gene matches. The CDR3 runs to 14 residues. From germline, CDR1 is SGHVS and CDR2 FQNEAQ. CDR3 sequence reads: CASTVGTDNQPQHF. CDR3 nucleotide sequence: TGTGCCAGCACCGTAGGGACAGACAATCAGCCCCAGCATTTT.